This T cell receptor (beta chain) was profiled in a study of identical twins. Worth noting for this clonotype: What it binds is unknown.

With no exceptions, donors were healthy Caucasians. Trimming removed 5 bases from V and 3 bases from J; junction bases left unmatched: 3. This CDR3 region has 14 residues. Germline CDR1 and CDR2: SGHNT and YYREEE (reference sequence). Addition of a universal primer site occurred through template switching, and cDNA carried unique molecular identifiers. Each CDR3 protein is one row after TCRdb ran MiXCR on the 5' RACE reads. This sample carries around 1.7 million distinct CDR3 sequences, about 32% of them seen once, and the ten largest clones take around 0.25%. Findings of the study overall: Researchers reported weaker excess twin sharing in beta out-of-frame sequences. When twins shared out-of-frame alpha sequences, those sequences had excess low generation probability.

This chain links TRBV5-4 with TRBJ2-5, with 11 bases identical to TRBD2. This receptor was obtained from a newborn girl in good health. The sequenced sample was cord blood. CDR3 loop: CASRQLAGEETQYF. In DNA form, the CDR3 reads TGTGCCAGCAGGCAACTAGCGGGAGAAGAGACCCAGTACTTC.